This passage covers 10 T cell receptor beta chains from one sample sequenced in a study of cytomegalovirus exposure and HLA in healthy donors. The PCR ran on 60 Vbeta and 13 Jbeta primers. The table came from immunoSEQ multiplex PCR; TCRdb's copy has only in-frame clones and leaves some out. This sample carries approximately 180,000 clones, around 82% of them seen once, and the ten largest clones take 1.5% to 2%. The material sequenced was PBMCs. Receptors were obtained from a man younger than 35 in good health and CMV-seronegative.

The chain uses TRBV6-5 and TRBJ1-6; possible D gene TRBD1, 5 bases. Germline V gene sequence: CDR1 MNHEY, CDR2 SVGAGI. V lost 6 bases and J 6 bases, leaving 12 bases between the germline ends. This CDR3 contains 14 residues. The CDR3 sequence: CASSRQNRNSPLHF. Here the CDR3 DNA reads TGTGCCAGCAGCCGACAGAATCGTAATTCACCCCTCCACTTT.

The table lists this clone with a count of one. The chain recombines TRBV6-5 with TRBJ2-5, with D perhaps TRBD1 (8 bases). The germline CDR1 and CDR2 sequences are MNHEY and SVGAGI. The CDR3 is 13 residues long. Trimming left V 5 bases short and J 5 bases short, with 12 bases between. CDR3 DNA: TGTGCCAGCAGTCACAGGGGGGGCGAGACCCAGTACTTC. It is translated as CASSHRGGETQYF.

This sequence joins TRBV7-2 and TRBJ2-5, with a possible D match to TRBD2 (6 bases). The germline V gene encodes CDR1 SGHTA and CDR2 FQGNSA. V shed 3 bases and J shed 3 bases, with 8 bases lying between them. There are 13 residues in the CDR3. The CDR3, as DNA: TGTGCCAGCAGCTTGACGGGGGAAGAGACCCAGTACTTC. It specifies CASSLTGEETQYF.

The rearrangement links TRBV6-6 to TRBJ2-2; 7 bases match TRBD2. The CDR3 loop spans 15 amino acids. Germline loops: CDR1 MNHNY, CDR2 SVGAGI (reference sequence). Unmatched junction bases numbered 10, after V lost 7 bases and J lost 5 bases. In DNA form, the CDR3 reads TGTGCCAGCACCCCACTGGGGGGGTCTACCGGGGAGCTGTTTTTT. Protein sequence: CASTPLGGSTGELFF.

The chain combines TRBV14 with TRBJ2-5, with D perhaps matching TRBD1 (6 bases). From germline, CDR1 is SGHDN and CDR2 FVKESK. Trimming took off 2 bases at V and 1 base at J, with 11 bases between the two ends. This CDR3 region has 15 residues. The CDR3 coding sequence is TGTGCCAGCAGCCAATACGGCAGGGGCCAAGAGACCCAGTACTTC. Translating gives CASSQYGRGQETQYF.

This clone was found a few times. The chain recombines TRBV5-1 with TRBJ1-2, with TRBD1 as a possible D gene (5 bases). The germline gives CDR1 SGHRS, CDR2 YFSETQ. Trimming stripped 7 bases from V and 2 bases from J, with 21 bases between. The length of the CDR3 is 16 residues. The CDR3 DNA follows: TGCGCCAGCGCTGTCATCCCGGGACTCCCAAACTATGGCTACACCTTC. This sequence encodes CASAVIPGLPNYGYTF.

The chain couples TRBV7-9 to TRBJ2-1; TRBD1 is a possible D gene (5 bases). Germline V gene lookup returns CDR1 SEHNR and CDR2 FQNEAQ (reference sequence). The CDR3 totals 18 residues. The V and J ends lost 5 bases and 4 bases respectively, with 24 bases between them. The CDR3 reads CASSQASQVSSGYNEQFF. The CDR3 DNA follows: TGTGCCAGCAGCCAGGCAAGCCAGGTTTCCTCAGGGTACAATGAGCAGTTCTTC.

This chain links TRBV6-5 with TRBJ2-1; no firm D call. Germline lookup yields CDR1 MNHEY and CDR2 SVGAGI. The CDR3 contains 14 residues. The V end lost 6 bases, the J end lost 0 bases, and 9 bases lay between the germline ends. The CDR3 region has the DNA TGTGCCAGCAGACCTATCACCTCCTACAATGAGCAGTTCTTC. Protein: CASRPITSYNEQFF.

The rearrangement links TRBV7-2 to TRBJ1-2, with D unresolved. CDR1 and CDR2 from the germline V gene are SGHTA and FQGNSA. V lost 5 bases to trimming and J lost 8 bases, with 18 bases between them. The CDR3 runs to 14 residues. The DNA for the CDR3 is TGTGCCAGCAGCAGAAGGCCGGGAGCGGGAGGCTACACCTTC. Its protein is CASSRRPGAGGYTF. Looking up the rest from reference TRBV7-2 and TRBJ1-2 gives the full variable domain: GAGVSQSPSNKVTEKGKDVELRCDPISGHTALYWYRQSLGQGLEFLIYFQGNSAPDKSGLPSDRFSAERTGGSVSTLTIQRTQQEDSAVYLCASSRRPGAGGYTFGSGTRLTVV.

The V call is TRBV11-2, the J call TRBJ2-2; D remains ambiguous. Germline V lookup: CDR1 SGHAT, CDR2 FQNNGV. The V and J ends lost 3 bases and 3 bases respectively, with 5 bases between them. This CDR3 contains 13 residues. The CDR3 region has the DNA TGTGCCAGCAGCTTGGGCTACACCGGGGAGCTGTTTTTT. Translation gives CASSLGYTGELFF.